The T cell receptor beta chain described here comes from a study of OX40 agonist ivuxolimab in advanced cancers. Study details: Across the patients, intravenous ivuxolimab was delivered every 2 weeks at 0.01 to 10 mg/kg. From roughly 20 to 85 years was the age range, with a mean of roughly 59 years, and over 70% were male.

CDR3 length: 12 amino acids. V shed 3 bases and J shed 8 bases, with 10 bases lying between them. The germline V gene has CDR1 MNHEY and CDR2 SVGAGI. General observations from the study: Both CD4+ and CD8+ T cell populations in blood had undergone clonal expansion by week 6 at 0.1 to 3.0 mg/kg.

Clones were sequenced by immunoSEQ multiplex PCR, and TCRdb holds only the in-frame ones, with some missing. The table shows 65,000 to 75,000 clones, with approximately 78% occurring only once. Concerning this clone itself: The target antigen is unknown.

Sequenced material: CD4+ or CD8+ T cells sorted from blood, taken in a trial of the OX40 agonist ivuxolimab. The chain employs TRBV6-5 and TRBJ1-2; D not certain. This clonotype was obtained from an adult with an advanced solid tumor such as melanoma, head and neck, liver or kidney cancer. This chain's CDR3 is CASSYDIRGYTF. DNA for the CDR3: TGTGCCAGCAGTTATGACATCAGAGGCTACACCTTC.